Detailed here is one T cell receptor (beta chain). Its antigen is currently not known. No much larger clone exists at a distance of one base, and base qualities are not known. This entry comes from a study of memory CD4+ T cells and cytomegalovirus serostatus (dated by TCRdb to the late 2010s). For the wider study: The cohort comprised about 33 healthy Belgian adults, 9 CMV seropositive and 24 CMV seronegative. The study sequenced CD4+ memory TCRbeta repertoires of a Belgian cohort with known cytomegalovirus serostatus to replicate a published TCR-based CMV serostatus classifier.

A FACSAria II was used to sort memory CD4+ T cells, defined as single viable CD3+CD4+CD8-CD45RO+ cells. To determine CMV serostatus, a Roche Elecsys assay was used that detects serum IgG against CMV pp150, pp28, p38 and p52. Following thawing, total CD4+ T cells were enriched through positive selection using CD4 magnetic microbeads. The samples came from a separate study whose specific focus was interrogating the CD4+ T cell memory repertoire. Peripheral blood mononuclear cells were isolated and cryopreserved following standard operating procedures; serum was stored at -80 °C. Staining used CD3-PerCP (BW264/56), CD4-APC (RPA-T4), CD45RO-PE (UCHT1) and CD8-Pacific Orange (3B5) antibodies, with Sytox blue excluding non-viable cells. Beyond this particular receptor, the publication reports: For predicting CMV serostatus, the median bootstrapped AUC was 0.95 using the original framework and over 0.9 using a US-trained random forest. Of about 180 previously reported CMV-associated TCRbeta sequences, 55 to 75 appeared in the CD4+ memory repertoires, each in one to five individuals. The original-framework classifier achieved a median bootstrapped AUC of about 0.94 with a 95% CI of 0.76-1.00 on the Belgian cohort. The results were read as suggesting that the CMV-associated TCR signature is, for the most part, present in the CD4+ memory repertoire. Only CD4+CD45RO+ memory cells were sequenced, in contrast to the original study, in which naive and memory CD4+ and CD8+ populations were covered.

Genomic DNA was extracted from sorted cells with the Quick-DNA Microprep Kit. Amplification of TCRbeta DNA was done with the immunoSEQ hsTCRbeta kit, following the protocol from the manufacturer. An Illumina MiSeq instrument was used to sequence the TCRbeta libraries. Per the authors' processing: Removing out-of-frame sequences left 2 million to 2.5 million distinct TCRbeta sequences, an average of about 70,000 per individual. Each individual was scored by the count of about 150 previously reported CMV-associated TCRbeta sequences and the total productive distinct TCRbeta count. A beta-binomial model was reimplemented in Python, and random forests from scikit-learn, run with default parameters, were trained on data from the US cohort. Classifier performance on the Belgian cohort was reported as the median AUC with percentile confidence intervals calculated over 10,000 bootstrap iterations. Drawn from immuneACCESS, this table holds only the in-frame rearrangements with V and J called that TCRdb kept. Clones are partly lost; checked studies trace under half to an unresolved V gene and leave the rest unexplained. V, J and clone size are those of that table, while D and trimming were read from the DNA. The sample data list 56,000 or so clones, and 80% of these were observed just once. Around 0.58% of the sample is in the top ten clones.

Trimming accounts for 1 base at V and 0 bases at J, while the number of junction bases matched to no gene is 3. The germline V gene gives CDR1 as LGHNA and CDR2 as YNFKEQ. From the cysteine through the phenylalanine, the CDR3 covers 15 amino acids. Only the CDR3 DNA is retained, 45 bases long and in frame from the first base. What was sequenced was memory CD4+ T cells from blood. The TCR sequence derives from an adult in good health and CMV-seronegative. Some clones in this sample may be carry-over from other donors' samples. The rearranged segments are TRBV4-2 and TRBJ2-7; TRBD1 matches 7 bases in the middle. The CDR3 is CASSQARDSSYEQYF. Here is the DNA: TGTGCCAGCAGCCAAGCCAGGGACAGCTCCTACGAGCAGTACTTC.